These 5 T cell receptor beta chains originate from one sample sequenced in a study of vaccination effects on CD4 cells after COVID-19. Having been cultured for around ten days, the cells underwent CD4+ T cell isolation. Their target antigens are unknown. Sequenced by immunoSEQ multiplex PCR; TCRdb stores in-frame clones only, minus some. The table lists some 39,000 clones, around 76% of them singletons. Sequenced material: CD4+ T cells from PBMCs cultured without peptide, taken before COVID-19 vaccination. These receptors were obtained from a human donor who received a COVID-19 vaccine.

The gene calls are TRBV7-2 and TRBJ2-3, with 12 bases aligning to TRBD2. The ends lost 3 bases at V and 2 bases at J; junction bases unmatched: 12. CDR1 is SGHTA, CDR2 FQGNSA, per germline. The CDR3 totals 19 residues. The CDR3 nucleotides are TGTGCCAGCAGCTTGAGACCTAGCGGGGGGGCGGGGTCCACAGATACGCAGTATTTT. Its translation is CASSLRPSGGAGSTDTQYF.

The chain's CDR3 is CASRTTGRESPLHF. CDR3 bases: TGTGCCAGCAGGACGACAGGGAGGGAGTCACCCCTCCACTTT. The chain couples TRBV6-1 to TRBJ1-6; 7 bases fit TRBD1. CDR1 MNHNS and CDR2 SASEGT come from the germline V gene. J gave up 10 bases and V 6 bases, and 9 bases lay outside the gene matches. This CDR3 is built from 14 residues.

The genes are TRBV6-1 and TRBJ1-1; tentatively, D is TRBD1 (6 bases). V shed 3 bases and J shed 3 bases, with 14 bases lying between them. The CDR3 covers 15 residues. Looked up from germline, CDR1 is MNHNS and CDR2 is SASEGT. CDR3: CASSDWGRGYTEAFF. For the CDR3, the DNA is TGTGCCAGCAGTGATTGGGGCAGGGGTTACACTGAAGCTTTCTTT.

This chain links TRBV30 with TRBJ2-5; 8 nucleotides match TRBD2. The CDR3 has 15 residues. The germline V gene has CDR1 GTSNPN and CDR2 SVGIG (reference sequence). Trimming took 2 bases from V and 5 from J; bases not matched to a gene: 10. The CDR3 DNA reads TGTGCCTGGAGTCCTAGCGGGTCCTCCAGGGAGACCCAGTACTTC. Translating gives CAWSPSGSSRETQYF.

This clone was found a few times. V usage is TRBV6-4 and J usage is TRBJ1-1, with 8 bases identical to TRBD1. This CDR3 is built from 14 residues. With V trimmed by 4 bases and J by 3 bases, 4 bases remained unmatched. CDR1 is MRHNA, CDR2 SNTAGT, per germline. The CDR3 region has the DNA TGTGCCAGCAGTGCGGGACAGGCCGACACTGAAGCTTTCTTT. It codes for CASSAGQADTEAFF.